The subject of this entry is one TCR beta chain. The antigen remains undetermined. In germline, CDR1 is SQVTM, CDR2 ANQGSEA. V lost 2 bases and J lost 9, with 14 bases in between. CDR3 length: 13 residues. Samples had at least 6.5 million PBMCs isolated from them. It was with a sample-barcoded 5' primer and a J-beta primer mix that a second PCR of roughly 7 to 12 cycles was run. TCRdb used MiXCR to reprocess the 5' RACE reads, holding one entry per CDR3 protein. The sample shows roughly 680,000 distinct CDR3 sequences, 52% of them seen only once. This record belongs to a study of blood T cells in healthy people across ages. General observations from the study: Naive CD4+ cells and diversity were both higher in long-lived donors than in aged donors. Estimates of total diversity, which came from one million sequenced T cells, were considered to be underestimates. Across the age range, TCR beta diversity per million T cells fell in a roughly linear way.

Sequences were obtained from blood. J is TRBJ2-1 and V is TRBV29-1; D may be TRBD1 (5 bases). This sequence originates from a woman over 75 in good health. The CDR3 DNA reads TGCAGCGTTGAACAGGCGTCTGGGGCTGAGCAGTTCTTC. Translating it yields CSVEQASGAEQFF.